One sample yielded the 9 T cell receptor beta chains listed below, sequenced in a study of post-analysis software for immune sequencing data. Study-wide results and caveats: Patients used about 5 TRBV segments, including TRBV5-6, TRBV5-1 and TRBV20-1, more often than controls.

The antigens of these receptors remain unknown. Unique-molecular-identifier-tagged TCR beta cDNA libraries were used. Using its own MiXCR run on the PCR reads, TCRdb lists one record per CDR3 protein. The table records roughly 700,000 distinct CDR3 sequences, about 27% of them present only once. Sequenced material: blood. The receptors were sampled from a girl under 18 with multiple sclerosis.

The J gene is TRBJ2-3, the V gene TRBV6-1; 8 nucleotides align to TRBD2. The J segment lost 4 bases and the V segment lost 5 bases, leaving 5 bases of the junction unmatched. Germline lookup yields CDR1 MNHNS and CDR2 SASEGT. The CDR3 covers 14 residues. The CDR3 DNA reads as TGTGCCAGCAGTTGGACTAGCAGGGCAGATACGCAGTATTTT. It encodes CASSWTSRADTQYF.

The CDR3 nucleotides are TGTGCCAACACCGGGACAGGGTTATACGAGCAGTACTTC. This sequence encodes CANTGTGLYEQYF. The chain carries TRBV25-1 and TRBJ2-5; 9 bases line up with TRBD1. TRBJ2-7 matches the DNA end more closely, so the J call is doubtful. This CDR3 contains 13 residues. Germline V gives CDR1 MGHDK, CDR2 SYGVNS.

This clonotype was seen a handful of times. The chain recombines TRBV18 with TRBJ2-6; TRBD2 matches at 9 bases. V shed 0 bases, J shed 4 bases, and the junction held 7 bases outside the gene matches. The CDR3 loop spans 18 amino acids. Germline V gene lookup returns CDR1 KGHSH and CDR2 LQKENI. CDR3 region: CASSPPRGRVTGANVLTF. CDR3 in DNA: TGTGCCAGCTCACCACCGCGCGGGAGGGTTACCGGGGCCAACGTCCTGACTTTC.

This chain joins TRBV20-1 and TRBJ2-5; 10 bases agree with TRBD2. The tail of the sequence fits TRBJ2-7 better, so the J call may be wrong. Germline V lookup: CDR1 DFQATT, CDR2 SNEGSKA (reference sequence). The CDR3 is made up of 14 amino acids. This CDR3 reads CSARDPAGGYEQYF. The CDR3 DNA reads TGCAGTGCTAGAGATCCAGCGGGAGGGTACGAGCAGTACTTC.

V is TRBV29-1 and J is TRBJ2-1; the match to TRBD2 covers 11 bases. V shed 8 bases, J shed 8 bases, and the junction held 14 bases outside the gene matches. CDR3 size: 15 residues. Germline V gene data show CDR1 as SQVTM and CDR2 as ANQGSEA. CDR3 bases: TGCAGCTCCTTGCAACTAGCGGGAGTTACGGATGAGCAGTTCTTC. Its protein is CSSLQLAGVTDEQFF.

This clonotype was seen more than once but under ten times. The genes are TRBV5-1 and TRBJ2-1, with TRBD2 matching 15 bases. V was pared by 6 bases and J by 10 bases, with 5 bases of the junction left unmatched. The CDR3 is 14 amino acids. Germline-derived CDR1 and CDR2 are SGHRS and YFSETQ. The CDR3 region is CASNPGLAGGEQFF. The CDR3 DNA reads TGCGCCAGCAATCCGGGACTAGCGGGGGGAGAGCAGTTCTTC.

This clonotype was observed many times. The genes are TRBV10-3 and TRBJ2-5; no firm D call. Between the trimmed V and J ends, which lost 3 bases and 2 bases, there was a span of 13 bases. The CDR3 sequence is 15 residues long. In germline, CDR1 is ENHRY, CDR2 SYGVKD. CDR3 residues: CAISEGWAEQETQYF. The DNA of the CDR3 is TGTGCCATCAGTGAAGGTTGGGCGGAACAAGAGACCCAGTACTTC.

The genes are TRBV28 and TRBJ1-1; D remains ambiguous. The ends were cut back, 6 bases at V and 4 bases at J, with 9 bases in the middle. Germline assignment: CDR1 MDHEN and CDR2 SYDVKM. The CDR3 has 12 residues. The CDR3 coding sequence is TGTGCCAGCAGCTCACTGAGCACTGAAGCTTTCTTT. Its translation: CASSSLSTEAFF.

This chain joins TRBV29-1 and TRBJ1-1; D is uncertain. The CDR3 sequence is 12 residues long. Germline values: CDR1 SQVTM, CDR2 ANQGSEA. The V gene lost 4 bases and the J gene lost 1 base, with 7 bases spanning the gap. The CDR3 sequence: CSVARQNTEAFF. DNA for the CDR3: TGCAGCGTTGCGAGGCAGAACACTGAAGCTTTCTTT.